Following are 14 T cell receptor beta chains from one sample sequenced in a study of blood T cell repertoires in COVID-19. Data came from immunoSEQ multiplex PCR; TCRdb stores just in-frame clones and leaves some out. This sample has about 250,000 clones, with around 85% found just once. Sequences were obtained from peripheral blood. These receptors were collected from a man aged 45-65 years with active or convalescent COVID-19.

The chain links TRBV18 to TRBJ1-3; D gene ambiguous. The CDR3 is 16 amino acids. Germline CDR1 KGHSH, CDR2 LQKENI. Trimming removed 2 bases at V and 2 bases at J, with 13 bases between. The CDR3 nucleotides read TGTGCCAGCTCACCAACACTCGCGGGCGCTGGAAACACCATATATTTT. Translating it yields CASSPTLAGAGNTIYF. Together with reference TRBV18 and TRBJ1-3, the CDR3 gives the full variable domain: NAGVMQNPRHLVRRRGQEARLRCSPMKGHSHVYWYRQLPEEGLKFMVYLQKENIIDESGMPKERFSAEFPKEGPSILRIQQVVRGDSAAYFCASSPTLAGAGNTIYFGEGSWLTVV.

This clone was seen once. V is TRBV4-3 and J is TRBJ2-2; maybe TRBD1 (6 bases). The germline V gene encodes CDR1 LGHNA and CDR2 YSLEER. V was shortened by 0 bases and J by 6 bases, with 11 bases between the two germline ends. This CDR3 region has 15 residues. CDR3 protein: CASSQEMGAAGELFF. CDR3 sequence (DNA): TGCGCCAGCAGCCAAGAAATGGGGGCGGCCGGGGAGCTGTTTTTT.

The chain employs TRBV28 and TRBJ1-1, with 7 bases matching TRBD1. This CDR3 has 16 amino acids. With V trimmed by 4 bases and J by 0 bases, 8 bases remained unmatched. Per the germline V gene, CDR1 is MDHEN and CDR2 is SYDVKM. The CDR3 region is CASSSRTGKMNTEAFF. CDR3 in DNA: TGTGCCAGCAGTTCCCGGACAGGCAAGATGAACACTGAAGCTTTCTTT.

The chain is built from TRBV30 and TRBJ1-2; 9 bases agree with TRBD1. J was trimmed by 0 bases and V by 3 bases; bases with no gene match: 2. The V gene's germline CDR1 is GTSNPN and CDR2 SVGIG (reference sequence). This CDR3 contains 14 residues. CDR3 sequence: CAWRRTGANYGYTF. The DNA for the CDR3 is TGTGCCTGGAGGCGGACAGGGGCTAACTATGGCTACACCTTC.

The chain employs TRBV12-2 and TRBJ2-5; the table's D call, TRBD1, has no DNA check behind it. TRBV12-2 counts as a pseudogene. This CDR3 spans 21 amino acids. The CDR3, as DNA: TGTGCAAGTCGCTTAGGAGTCACGGGACAGGGGGCCGGGATGCGCCAAGAGACCCAGTACTTC. It translates to CASRLGVTGQGAGMRQETQYF.

Only a few counts were recorded for this clone. The same CDR3 arises from other DNA sequences in this sample as well. The CDR3 region has the DNA TGTGCCTCCAGGACAGGGGCAGAGACCCAGTACTTC. This sequence encodes CASRTGAETQYF. This rearrangement joins TRBV2 to TRBJ2-5, with 9 bases that match TRBD1. This CDR3 comprises 12 residues. Per germline, CDR1 SNHLY and CDR2 FYNNEI. The V and J ends lost 11 bases and 4 bases, in that order; junction bases with no gene match: 5.

The V call is TRBV30, the J call TRBJ1-5, with a tentative D call TRBD1 (6 bases). The V gene lost 2 bases and the J gene lost 4 bases, with 12 bases spanning the gap. The germline gives CDR1 GTSNPN, CDR2 SVGIG (reference sequence). The length of the CDR3 is 14 residues. CDR3 DNA: TGTGCCTGGAGTAGGGGGATCCAGAATCAGCCCCAGCATTTT. Protein product: CAWSRGIQNQPQHF. Full variable domain (missing parts from reference TRBV30 and TRBJ1-5): SQTIHQWPATLVQPVGSPLSLECTVEGTSNPNLYWYRQAAGRGLQLLFYSVGIGQISSEVPQNLSASRPQDRQFILSSKKLLLSDSGFYLCAWSRGIQNQPQHFGDGTRLSIL.

This clone occurred many times. The chain employs TRBV11-3 and TRBJ2-3, with D uncertain. CDR3 length: 14 amino acids. CDR1 and CDR2 from the germline V gene are SGHNT and YENEEA. Trimming left V 3 bases short and J 0 bases short, with 7 bases between. Written as DNA, the CDR3 is TGTGCCAGCAGCTTCTCACATAGCACAGATACGCAGTATTTT. Its protein is CASSFSHSTDTQYF.

The chain recombines TRBV15 with TRBJ1-5; no definite D call. CDR3 length: 13 residues. V gave up 3 bases and J gave up 2 bases, with 5 bases separating them. The V gene's germline CDR1 is LNHNV and CDR2 YYDKDF (reference sequence). In nucleotides, the CDR3 is TGTGCCACCAGCAGCGGGGGCAATCAGCCCCAGCATTTT. Translating gives CATSSGGNQPQHF.

V and J are TRBV5-1 and TRBJ1-2; D may be TRBD1 (6 bases). V was clipped by 4 bases and J by 6 bases, with 13 bases between them. CDR1 is SGHRS and CDR2 is YFSETQ in the germline V gene. The CDR3 consists of 13 residues. CDR3 DNA: TGCGCCAGCAGCCAAACAGGGTTCGATGGCTACACCTTC. This translates into CASSQTGFDGYTF.

V is TRBV25-1 and J is TRBJ2-7, with D possibly being TRBD1 (6 bases). Germline CDR1 MGHDK, CDR2 SYGVNS. This CDR3 spans 12 amino acids. Trimming cost V 7 bases and J 4 bases, with 11 bases left between them. The DNA of the CDR3 is TGTGCCAGCAATAAAGGGGGATACGAGCAGTACTTC. Amino acid sequence: CASNKGGYEQYF.

The rearrangement links TRBV4-1 to TRBJ2-1, with D perhaps matching TRBD2 (5 bases). V gave up 0 bases and J gave up 3 bases, with 12 bases separating them. The CDR3 runs 16 residues. Germline CDR1 and CDR2: MGHRA and YSYEKL. As DNA, the CDR3 is TGCGCCAGCAGCCAAGATAACGAGGGTCTCTACAATGAGCAGTTCTTC. It is translated as CASSQDNEGLYNEQFF.

The V gene is TRBV5-1, the J gene TRBJ2-1; 12 positions match TRBD2. The CDR3 consists of 15 residues. Germline loops: CDR1 SGHRS, CDR2 YFSETQ. Trimming took 5 bases from V and 4 from J; bases not matched to a gene: 4. CDR3: CASSWTSGTYNEQFF. DNA for the CDR3: TGCGCCAGCAGTTGGACTAGCGGGACATACAATGAGCAGTTCTTC.

This clone was detected a few times. The CDR3 DNA reads as TGCGCCAGCAGGCCCCAGCGGGGGGGGGTCGTAGAGCAGTTCTTC. The encoded protein is CASRPQRGGVVEQFF. The chain uses TRBV5-1 and TRBJ2-1, with TRBD2 matching over 10 bases. Germline CDR1 reads SGHRS; CDR2 reads YFSETQ. Germline trimming cut 5 bases from V and 10 bases from J; bases unmatched to any gene: 12. The CDR3 is made up of 15 amino acids.